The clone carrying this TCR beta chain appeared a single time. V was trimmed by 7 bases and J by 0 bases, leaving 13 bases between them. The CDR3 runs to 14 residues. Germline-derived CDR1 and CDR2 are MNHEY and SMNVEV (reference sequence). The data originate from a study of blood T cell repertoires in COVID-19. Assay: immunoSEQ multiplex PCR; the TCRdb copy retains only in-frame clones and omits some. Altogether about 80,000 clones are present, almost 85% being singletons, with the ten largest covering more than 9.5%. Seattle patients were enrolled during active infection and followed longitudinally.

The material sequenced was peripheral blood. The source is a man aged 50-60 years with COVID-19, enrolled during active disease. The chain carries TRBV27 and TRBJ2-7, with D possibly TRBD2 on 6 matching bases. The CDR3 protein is CASKLLRDSYEQYF. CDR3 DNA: TGTGCCAGCAAGCTGCTGCGGGACTCCTACGAGCAGTACTTC.